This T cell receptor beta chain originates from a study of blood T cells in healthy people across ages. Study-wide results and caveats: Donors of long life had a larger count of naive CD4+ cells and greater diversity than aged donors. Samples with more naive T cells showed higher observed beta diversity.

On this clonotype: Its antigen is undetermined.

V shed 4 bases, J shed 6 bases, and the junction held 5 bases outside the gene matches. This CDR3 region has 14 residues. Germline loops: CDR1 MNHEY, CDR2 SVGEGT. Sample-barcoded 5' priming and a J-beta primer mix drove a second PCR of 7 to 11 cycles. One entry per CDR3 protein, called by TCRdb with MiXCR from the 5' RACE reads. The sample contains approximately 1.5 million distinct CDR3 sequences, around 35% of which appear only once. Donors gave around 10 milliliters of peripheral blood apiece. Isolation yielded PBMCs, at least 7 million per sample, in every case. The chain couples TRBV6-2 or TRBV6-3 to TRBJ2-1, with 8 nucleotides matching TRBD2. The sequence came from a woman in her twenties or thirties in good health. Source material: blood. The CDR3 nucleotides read TGTGCCAGCAGTTCCATCCTAGCGGGCAATGAGCAGTTCTTC. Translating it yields CASSSILAGNEQFF.